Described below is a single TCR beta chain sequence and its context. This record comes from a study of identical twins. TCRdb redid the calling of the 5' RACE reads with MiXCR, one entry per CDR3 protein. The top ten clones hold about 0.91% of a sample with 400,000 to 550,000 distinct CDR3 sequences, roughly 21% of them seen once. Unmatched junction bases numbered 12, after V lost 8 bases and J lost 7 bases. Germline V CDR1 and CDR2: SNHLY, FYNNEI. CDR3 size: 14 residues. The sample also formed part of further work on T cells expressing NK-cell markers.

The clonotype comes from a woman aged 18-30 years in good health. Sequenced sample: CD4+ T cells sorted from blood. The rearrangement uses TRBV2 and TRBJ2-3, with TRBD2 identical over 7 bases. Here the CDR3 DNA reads TGTGCCAGCGTACGGGGCGGGAGTCAAAATACGCAGTATTTT. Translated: CASVRGGSQNTQYF.